Following are 15 T cell receptor beta chains from one sample sequenced in a study of cytomegalovirus exposure and HLA in healthy donors (dated 2017 in TCRdb). Preparation of the library involved the immunoSEQ multiplex PCR assay. For the multiplex PCR, a mixture combining 60 forward primers for TCR Vbeta segments and 13 reverse primers for TCR Jbeta segments was used. Imported from immuneACCESS, the table was reduced by TCRdb to in-frame sequences with V and J called. These copies leave out some clones; in studies compared against another copy, an unresolved V gene accounts for under half, and the cause of the remainder is not known. Present in this sample are 250,000 to 350,000 clones, 75% to 90% of which were seen just once. The ten largest clones take up 3.5% to 4% of the sample. Sequencing used PBMCs. The receptors shown here come from a man aged 35 to 55 in good health and CMV-seropositive.

The chain has TRBV11-2 and TRBJ2-7, with D tentatively TRBD2 (5 bases). In germline, CDR1 is SGHAT, CDR2 FQNNGV. V lost 3 bases and J lost 4, with 16 bases in between. The CDR3 spans 15 residues. CDR3 coding DNA: TGTGCCAGCAGCTTCAGGATGGGTAGCGTGTACGAGCAGTACTTC. It translates to CASSFRMGSVYEQYF. Variable domain in full (rest from reference TRBV11-2 and TRBJ2-7): EAGVAQSPRYKIIEKRQSVAFWCNPISGHATLYWYQQILGQGPKLLIQFQNNGVVDDSQLPKDRFSAERLKGVDSTLKIQPAKLEDSAVYLCASSFRMGSVYEQYFGPGTRLTVT.

The chain is built from TRBV29-1 and TRBJ2-3; TRBD2 matches 9 bases. The CDR3 extends over 13 amino acids. Trimming removed 7 bases from V and 10 bases from J; junction bases left unmatched: 12. Germline lookup yields CDR1 SQVTM and CDR2 ANQGSEA. This CDR3 reads CSADSGGFAAQYF. The CDR3, as DNA: TGCAGCGCTGATAGCGGGGGATTCGCGGCGCAGTATTTT.

This chain links TRBV9 with TRBJ2-2; D possibly corresponds to TRBD2 (6 bases). The CDR3 sequence is 16 residues long. V lost 0 bases and J lost 1, with 10 bases in between. In germline, CDR1 is SGDLS, CDR2 YYNGEE. The CDR3 protein is CASSVGQRVNTGELFF. The CDR3 bases are TGTGCCAGCAGCGTAGGTCAGCGGGTGAACACCGGGGAGCTGTTTTTT.

A single count supports this clone. This chain connects TRBV4-3 to TRBJ1-2; D not certain. The CDR3 is made up of 16 amino acids. CDR1 LGHNA and CDR2 YSLEER come from the germline V gene. V was cut by 0 bases and J by 4 bases, with 15 bases left in between. The CDR3 DNA sequence: TGCGCCAGCAGCCAAGATTTAGGACTGATCTTCTATGGCTACACCTTC. Its protein is CASSQDLGLIFYGYTF.

The rearrangement joins TRBV30 to TRBJ1-5, with 9 bases that match TRBD1. The CDR3 covers 15 residues. Losses at the gene ends were 2 bases for V and 7 bases for J; bases not matched to a gene: 9. Germline-derived CDR1 and CDR2 are GTSNPN and SVGIG (reference sequence). The CDR3 region is CAWSPRTGVRQPQHF. The CDR3 nucleotides are TGTGCCTGGAGTCCGCGGACAGGGGTACGGCAGCCCCAGCATTTT.

V and J are TRBV28 and TRBJ2-3, with 15 bases lining up with TRBD2. This CDR3 has 17 residues. V lost 5 bases to trimming and J lost 3 bases; unmatched junction nucleotides: 6. Germline lookup yields CDR1 MDHEN and CDR2 SYDVKM. The DNA of the CDR3 is TGTGCCAGCAGTCGTAGGACTAGCGGGAGGGGAACAGATACGCAGTATTTT. The encoded protein is CASSRRTSGRGTDTQYF. The variable domain in full, completed from reference TRBV28 and TRBJ2-3, reads DVKVTQSSRYLVKRTGEKVFLECVQDMDHENMFWYRQDPGLGLRLIYFSYDVKMKEKGDIPEGYSVSREKKERFSLILESASTNQTSMYLCASSRRTSGRGTDTQYFGPGTRLTVL.

The chain joins TRBV9 to TRBJ2-1; unclear D gene. There are 14 residues in the CDR3. CDR1 and CDR2 from the germline V gene are SGDLS and YYNGEE. V was shortened by 1 base and J by 8 bases, with 13 bases between the two germline ends. The CDR3 bases are TGTGCCAGCAGCGTACTCCCGGGTGCAGATGAGCAGTTCTTC. Translation: CASSVLPGADEQFF.

The chain uses TRBV27 and TRBJ2-1, with D possibly being TRBD1 (6 bases). Trimming took off 3 bases at V and 0 bases at J, with 9 bases between the two ends. This CDR3 has 15 residues. The germline V gene has CDR1 MNHEY and CDR2 SMNVEV (reference sequence). The CDR3 sequence: CASSFTGSSYNEQFF. The DNA of the CDR3 is TGTGCCAGCAGTTTTACAGGGAGCTCCTACAATGAGCAGTTCTTC.

The gene calls are TRBV6-6 and TRBJ1-1, with D possibly matching TRBD1 (6 bases). The CDR3 sequence is 15 residues long. Trimming cost V 2 bases and J 1 base, with 11 bases left between them. The germline V gene encodes CDR1 MNHNY and CDR2 SVGAGI (reference sequence). CDR3 loop: CASSYPQGTNTEAFF. In DNA, the CDR3 is TGTGCCAGCAGTTACCCCCAGGGGACGAACACTGAAGCTTTCTTT.

The chain has TRBV5-1 and TRBJ2-1, with D hard to call. The CDR3 covers 16 residues. Germline lookup yields CDR1 SGHRS and CDR2 YFSETQ. The V gene lost 0 bases and the J gene lost 3 bases, with 13 bases spanning the gap. The CDR3 sequence: CASSLEGQTLYNEQFF. CDR3 in DNA: TGCGCCAGCAGCTTGGAAGGTCAGACTCTCTACAATGAGCAGTTCTTC.

This clone appeared a single time. This chain links TRBV19 with TRBJ2-2; no clear D. V lost 3 bases and J 2 bases, leaving 10 bases between the germline ends. This CDR3 region has 15 residues. CDR1 LNHDA and CDR2 SQIVND come from the germline V gene (reference sequence). CDR3 bases: TGTGCCAGTAGTATTTCCGCGACTAACACCGGGGAGCTGTTTTTT. Protein sequence: CASSISATNTGELFF. Looking up the rest from reference TRBV19 and TRBJ2-2 gives the full variable domain: DGGITQSPKYLFRKEGQNVTLSCEQNLNHDAMYWYRQDPGQGLRLIYYSQIVNDFQKGDIAEGYSVSREKKESFPLTVTSAQKNPTAFYLCASSISATNTGELFFGEGSRLTVL.

A single count supports this clone. The chain joins TRBV9 to TRBJ2-7, with TRBD2 matching 7 bases. Germline V CDR1 and CDR2: SGDLS, YYNGEE. The CDR3 is 15 amino acids. V gave up 0 bases and J gave up 2 bases; unmatched junction bases: 5. CDR3 residues: CASSVGGSGTYEQYF. The CDR3 DNA is TGTGCCAGCAGCGTAGGCGGGAGTGGCACCTACGAGCAGTACTTC.

The rearrangement joins TRBV7-2 to TRBJ1-2; tentative D call: TRBD1 (5 bases). Per the germline V gene, CDR1 is SGHTA and CDR2 is FQGNSA. The V end was cut by 8 bases, the J end by 5 bases, with 18 bases between. This CDR3 contains 14 residues. CDR3 region: CASETQGFGYGYTF. The CDR3 DNA is TGTGCCAGCGAGACCCAGGGTTTTGGATATGGCTACACCTTC.

The CDR3 bases are TGTGCCAGCAGACTAACCGGGACAGGGGGCGGTGGGGAGCTGTTTTTT. The encoded protein is CASRLTGTGGGGELFF. The chain is built from TRBV4-2 and TRBJ2-2; TRBD1 matches 12 bases. The V and J ends lost 6 bases and 8 bases, in that order; junction bases with no gene match: 10. This CDR3 region has 16 residues. Germline-derived CDR1 and CDR2 are LGHNA and YNFKEQ.

The chain employs TRBV5-8 and TRBJ1-5; 7 bases are shared with TRBD1. Trimming cost V 4 bases and J 0 bases; bases outside gene matches: 13. The CDR3 sequence is 18 residues long. CDR1 and CDR2 (germline): SGHTS, YDEGEE. In nucleotides, the CDR3 is TGTGCCAGCAGCATGGAGAGCAGGGGGATGCATAGCAATCAGCCCCAGCATTTT. This translates into CASSMESRGMHSNQPQHF. Using reference TRBV5-8 and TRBJ1-5 for the parts outside the CDR3, the full variable domain is EAGVTQSPTHLIKTRGQQATLRCSPISGHTSVYWYQQALGLGLQFLLWYDEGEERNRGNFPPRFSGRQFPNYSSELNVNALELEDSALYLCASSMESRGMHSNQPQHFGDGTRLSIL.